This record concerns one T cell receptor (beta chain) sequence. The target antigen is unknown. This entry belongs to a study of beta chain features in type 1 diabetes. Study summary: All of the samples together had 95 million to 140 million sorted cells examined. Whole-study findings and limits: Across all four CD4+ subsets, people with type 1 diabetes showed modestly shorter TCRB CDR3s.

Isolated RNA was reverse transcribed in full, so expressed TCRB transcripts were sequenced. Generated by immunoSEQ multiplex PCR, the TCRdb table keeps only in-frame clones and is missing some. The table lists 860,000 or so clones, under 20% of them singletons. Averaging approximately 0.11 L, one heparinised blood draw was given by each donor. Central memory, naive, regulatory and stem cell-like memory CD4+ cells were sorted by CD45RO/CCR7/CD25/CD127/CD95/CD27. V was shortened by 3 bases and J by 2 bases, with 8 bases between the two germline ends. Germline values: CDR1 SGHAT, CDR2 FQNNGV. The CDR3 contains 13 residues.

The V call is TRBV11-2, the J call TRBJ2-7; D uncertain. The material sequenced was naive CD4+ T cells from blood. This clonotype was obtained from a woman aged 18-29 years in good health. CDR3 coding DNA: TGTGCCAGCAGCTTGGTCAGTACCTACGAGCAGTACTTC. As protein: CASSLVSTYEQYF.